This TCR beta chain was sequenced in a study of cytomegalovirus exposure and HLA in healthy donors. General study points: The study listed roughly 150 cytomegalovirus-associated TCR beta chains. Most TCR sequences showed up rarely, but some public TCRs showed up in many donors.

Worth noting for this clone: Antigen unknown.

CDR1 is MNHNS and CDR2 is SASEGT in the germline V gene. The CDR3 sequence is 14 residues long. V lost 8 bases, J lost 3 bases, and 5 bases stayed unmatched. Generated by immunoSEQ multiplex PCR, the TCRdb table keeps only in-frame clones and is missing some. The sample consists of approximately 130,000 clones, roughly 90% of them appearing once. The specimen sequenced was PBMCs. This receptor was obtained from a woman aged 18 to 35 in good health and CMV-seronegative. This chain connects TRBV6-1 to TRBJ2-1, with 9 positions matching TRBD2. This CDR3 is CASRGRGGYNEQFF. For the CDR3, the DNA is TGTGCCAGCCGCGGGCGGGGGGGCTACAATGAGCAGTTCTTC.